This T cell receptor beta chain was sequenced in a study of beta chain features in type 1 diabetes. Germline loops: CDR1 LNHDA, CDR2 SQIVND (reference sequence). CDR3 length: 14 residues. The V and J ends lost 10 bases and 4 bases respectively, with 16 bases between them. This clone was observed a handful of times. Its antigen is unknown. Expressed TCRB transcripts got sequenced, as all isolated RNA was reverse transcribed. Here immunoSEQ multiplex PCR was the method, and the copy in TCRdb shows in-frame clones only, minus some. The table includes approximately 15,000 clones, approximately 79% detected once. Study-level points and caveats: cDNA-based reads could over-represent cells with high TCR expression. Among all four CD4+ subsets, Type 1 diabetes patients had TCRB CDR3s that were moderately but significantly shorter.

The source is a woman between 18 and 30 years old with type 1 diabetes. Sequencing was performed on stem cell memory CD4+ T cells from blood. The J gene is TRBJ2-2, the V gene TRBV19; tentative D call: TRBD1 (6 bases). Written as DNA, the CDR3 is TGTGCCACCACCCCAGGGGCGATCACCGGGGAGCTGTTTTTT. Residues: CATTPGAITGELFF.